This T cell receptor beta chain was identified during a study of cytomegalovirus exposure and HLA in healthy donors. General observations from the study: Sequencing artifact likely explains a cluster of highly shared sequence variants.

Primers: 60 Vbeta forward and 13 Jbeta reverse. The protocol was immunoSEQ multiplex PCR, while the TCRdb copy is restricted to in-frame clones and leaves out a portion. This table has under 35,000 clones, roughly 44% appearing once. Germline V lookup: CDR1 SGHRS, CDR2 YFSETQ. This CDR3 has 17 amino acids. Unmatched junction bases numbered 8, after V lost 4 bases and J lost 0 bases. In the case of this clone: What it recognizes is unknown.

Sequencing used PBMCs. The chain joins TRBV5-1 to TRBJ1-4, with TRBD1 matching over 8 bases. This receptor was obtained from a woman between 45 and 60 years old in good health and CMV-seronegative. CDR3 in DNA: TGCGCCAGCAGCATCCAGGGGGCGGTAGCAACTAATGAAAAACTGTTTTTT. Its protein is CASSIQGAVATNEKLFF.